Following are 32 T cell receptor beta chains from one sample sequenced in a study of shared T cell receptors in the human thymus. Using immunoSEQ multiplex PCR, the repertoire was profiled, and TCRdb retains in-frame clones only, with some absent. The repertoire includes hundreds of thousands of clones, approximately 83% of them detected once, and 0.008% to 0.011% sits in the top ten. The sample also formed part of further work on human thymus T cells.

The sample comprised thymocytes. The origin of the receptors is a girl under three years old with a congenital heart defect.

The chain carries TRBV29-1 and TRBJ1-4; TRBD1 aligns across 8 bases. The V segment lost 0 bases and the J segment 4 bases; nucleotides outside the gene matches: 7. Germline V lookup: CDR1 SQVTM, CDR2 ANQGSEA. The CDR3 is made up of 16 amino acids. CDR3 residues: CSVEEKGQALNEKLFF. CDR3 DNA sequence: TGCAGCGTTGAAGAGAAGGGACAGGCCCTTAATGAAAAACTGTTTTTT.

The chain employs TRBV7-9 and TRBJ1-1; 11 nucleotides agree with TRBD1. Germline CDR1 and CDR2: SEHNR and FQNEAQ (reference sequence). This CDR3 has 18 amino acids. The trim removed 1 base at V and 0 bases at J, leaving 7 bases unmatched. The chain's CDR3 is CASSLVPGQGAMNTEAFF. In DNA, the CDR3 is TGTGCCAGCAGCTTAGTTCCCGGACAGGGGGCGATGAACACTGAAGCTTTCTTT.

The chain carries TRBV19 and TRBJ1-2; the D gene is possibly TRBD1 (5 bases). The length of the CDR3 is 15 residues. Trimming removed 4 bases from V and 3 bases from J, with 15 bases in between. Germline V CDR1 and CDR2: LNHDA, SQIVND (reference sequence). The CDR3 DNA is TGTGCCAGTAGTAGAAGGGGCCTTCAACACTATGGCTACACCTTC. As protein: CASSRRGLQHYGYTF.

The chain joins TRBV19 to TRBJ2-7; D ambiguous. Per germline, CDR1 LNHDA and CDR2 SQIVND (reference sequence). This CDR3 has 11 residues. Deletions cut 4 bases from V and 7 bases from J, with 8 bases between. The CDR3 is CASSSLEEQYF. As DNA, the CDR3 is TGTGCCAGTAGTAGTCTAGAAGAGCAGTACTTC.

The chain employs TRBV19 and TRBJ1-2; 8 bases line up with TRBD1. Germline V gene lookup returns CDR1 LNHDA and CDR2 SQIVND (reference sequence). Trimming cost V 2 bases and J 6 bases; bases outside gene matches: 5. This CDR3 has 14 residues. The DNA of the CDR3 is TGTGCCAGTAGTATACAGGGGGCTGATGATGGCTACACCTTC. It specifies CASSIQGADDGYTF.

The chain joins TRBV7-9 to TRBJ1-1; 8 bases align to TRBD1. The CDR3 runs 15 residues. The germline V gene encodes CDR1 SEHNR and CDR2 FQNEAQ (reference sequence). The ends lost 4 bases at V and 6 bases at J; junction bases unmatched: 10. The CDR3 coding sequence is TGTGCCAGCAGCTACAATTCGGGGGACAGGCCTGAAGCTTTCTTT. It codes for CASSYNSGDRPEAFF.

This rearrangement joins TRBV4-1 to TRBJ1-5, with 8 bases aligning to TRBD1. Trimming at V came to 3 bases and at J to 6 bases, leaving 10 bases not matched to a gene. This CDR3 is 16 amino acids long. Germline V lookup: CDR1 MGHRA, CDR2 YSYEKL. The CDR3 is CASSHLVQGVVQPQHF. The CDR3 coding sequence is TGCGCCAGCAGCCATTTGGTACAGGGGGTGGTTCAGCCCCAGCATTTT.

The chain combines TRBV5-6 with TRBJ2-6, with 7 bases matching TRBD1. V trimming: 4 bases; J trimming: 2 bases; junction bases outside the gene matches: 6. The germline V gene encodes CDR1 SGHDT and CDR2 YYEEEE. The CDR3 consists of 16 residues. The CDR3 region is CASSIYRGTGANVLTF. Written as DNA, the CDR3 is TGTGCCAGCAGCATCTACAGGGGTACTGGGGCCAACGTCCTGACTTTC.

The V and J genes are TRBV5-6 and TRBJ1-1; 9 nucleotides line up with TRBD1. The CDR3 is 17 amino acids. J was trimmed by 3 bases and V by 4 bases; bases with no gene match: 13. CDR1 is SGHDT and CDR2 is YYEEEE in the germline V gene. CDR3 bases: TGTGCCAGCAGCAGAACAGGGGGCTTCCCTAATGACACTGAAGCTTTCTTT. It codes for CASSRTGGFPNDTEAFF. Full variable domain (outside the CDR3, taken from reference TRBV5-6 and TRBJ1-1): DAGVTQSPTHLIKTRGQQVTLRCSPKSGHDTVSWYQQALGQGPQFIFQYYEEEERQRGNFPDRFSGHQFPNYSSELNVNALLLGDSALYLCASSRTGGFPNDTEAFFGQGTRLTVV.

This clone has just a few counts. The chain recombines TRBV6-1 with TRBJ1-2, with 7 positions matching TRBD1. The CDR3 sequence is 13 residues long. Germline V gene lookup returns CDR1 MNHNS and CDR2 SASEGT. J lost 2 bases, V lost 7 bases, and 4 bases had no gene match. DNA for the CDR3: TGTGCCAGCAAGGGGGCGAAGAACTATGGCTACACCTTC. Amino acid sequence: CASKGAKNYGYTF.

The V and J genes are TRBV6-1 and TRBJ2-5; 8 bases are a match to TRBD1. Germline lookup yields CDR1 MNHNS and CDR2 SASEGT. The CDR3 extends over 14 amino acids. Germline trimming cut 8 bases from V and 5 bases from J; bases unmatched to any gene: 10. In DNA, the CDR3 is TGTGCCAGCGAGGACTCAGGGGGCGAGGAGACCCAGTACTTC. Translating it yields CASEDSGGEETQYF.

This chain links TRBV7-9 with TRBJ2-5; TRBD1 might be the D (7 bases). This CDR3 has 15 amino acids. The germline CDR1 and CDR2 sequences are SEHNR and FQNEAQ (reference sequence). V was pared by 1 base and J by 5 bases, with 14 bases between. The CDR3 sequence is CASSLDGGGEETQYF. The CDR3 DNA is TGTGCCAGCAGCTTAGATGGAGGGGGCGAGGAGACCCAGTACTTC. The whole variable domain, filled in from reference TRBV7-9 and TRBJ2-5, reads DTGVSQNPRHKITKRGQNVTFRCDPISEHNRLYWYRQTLGQGPEFLTYFQNEAQLEKSRLLSDRFSAERPKGSFSTLEIQRTEQGDSAMYLCASSLDGGGEETQYFGPGTRLLVL.

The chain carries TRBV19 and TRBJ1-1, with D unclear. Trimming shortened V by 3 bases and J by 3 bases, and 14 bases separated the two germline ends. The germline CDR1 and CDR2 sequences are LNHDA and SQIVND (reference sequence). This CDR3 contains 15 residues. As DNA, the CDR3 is TGTGCCAGTAGTATCCGTTGTGGGGAGGACACTGAAGCTTTCTTT. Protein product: CASSIRCGEDTEAFF. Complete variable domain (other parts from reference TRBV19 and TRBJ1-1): DGGITQSPKYLFRKEGQNVTLSCEQNLNHDAMYWYRQDPGQGLRLIYYSQIVNDFQKGDIAEGYSVSREKKESFPLTVTSAQKNPTAFYLCASSIRCGEDTEAFFGQGTRLTVV.

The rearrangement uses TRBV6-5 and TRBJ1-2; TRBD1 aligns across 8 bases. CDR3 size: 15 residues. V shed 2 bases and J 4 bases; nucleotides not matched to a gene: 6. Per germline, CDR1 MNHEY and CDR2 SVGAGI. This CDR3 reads CASSYRQGSSYGYTF. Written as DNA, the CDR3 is TGTGCCAGCAGTTACAGACAGGGGTCAAGCTATGGCTACACCTTC.

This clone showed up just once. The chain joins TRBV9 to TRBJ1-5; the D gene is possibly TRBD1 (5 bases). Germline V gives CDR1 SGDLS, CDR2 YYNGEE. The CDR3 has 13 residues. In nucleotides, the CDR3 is TGTGCGTCCTCCGCGGCAGGGTATCAGCCCCAGCATTTT. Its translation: CASSAAGYQPQHF.

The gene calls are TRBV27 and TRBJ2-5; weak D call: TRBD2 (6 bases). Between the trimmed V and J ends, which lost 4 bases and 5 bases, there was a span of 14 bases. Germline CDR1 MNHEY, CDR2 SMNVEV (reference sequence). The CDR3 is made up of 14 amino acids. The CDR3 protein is CASSSRLGVETQYF. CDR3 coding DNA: TGTGCCAGCAGTTCTCGACTAGGGGTTGAGACCCAGTACTTC.

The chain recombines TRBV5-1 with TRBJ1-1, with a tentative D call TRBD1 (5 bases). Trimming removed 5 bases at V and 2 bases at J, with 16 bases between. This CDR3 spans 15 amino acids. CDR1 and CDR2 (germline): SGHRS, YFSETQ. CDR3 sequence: CASSKTTVLNTEAFF. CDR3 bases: TGCGCCAGCAGTAAAACGACAGTGCTAAACACTGAAGCTTTCTTT.

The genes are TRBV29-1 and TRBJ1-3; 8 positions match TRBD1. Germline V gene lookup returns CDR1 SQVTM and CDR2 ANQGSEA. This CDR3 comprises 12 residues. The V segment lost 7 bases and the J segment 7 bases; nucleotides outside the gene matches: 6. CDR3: CSGRGPRNTIYF. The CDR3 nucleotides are TGCAGCGGCAGGGGGCCGCGGAACACCATATATTTT.

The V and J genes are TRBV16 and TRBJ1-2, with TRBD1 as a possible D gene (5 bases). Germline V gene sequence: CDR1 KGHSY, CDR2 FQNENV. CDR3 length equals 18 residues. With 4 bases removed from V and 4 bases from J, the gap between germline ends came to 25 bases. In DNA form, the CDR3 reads TGTGCCAGCAGCCGATTCAAGTCGGGCAGGGCGCTCTCCTATGGCTACACCTTC. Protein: CASSRFKSGRALSYGYTF.

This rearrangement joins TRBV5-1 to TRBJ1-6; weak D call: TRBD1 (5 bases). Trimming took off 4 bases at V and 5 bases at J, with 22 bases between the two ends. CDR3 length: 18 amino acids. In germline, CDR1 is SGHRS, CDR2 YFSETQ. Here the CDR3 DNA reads TGCGCCAGCAGCACCGCGCATGACAGCGTAAGGGATAATTCACCCCTCCACTTT. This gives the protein CASSTAHDSVRDNSPLHF.

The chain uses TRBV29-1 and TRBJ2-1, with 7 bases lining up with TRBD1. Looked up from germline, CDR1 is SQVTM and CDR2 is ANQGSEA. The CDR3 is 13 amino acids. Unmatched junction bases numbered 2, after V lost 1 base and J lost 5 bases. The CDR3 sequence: CSVEAGGDNEQFF. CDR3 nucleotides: TGCAGCGTTGAAGCAGGGGGAGACAATGAGCAGTTCTTC.

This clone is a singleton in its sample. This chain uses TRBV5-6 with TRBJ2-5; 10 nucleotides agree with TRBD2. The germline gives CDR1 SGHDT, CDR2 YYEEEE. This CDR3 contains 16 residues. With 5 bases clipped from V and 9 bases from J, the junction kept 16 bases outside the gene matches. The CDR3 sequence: CASRSASGGSPGPQYF. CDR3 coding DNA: TGTGCCAGCAGATCCGCTAGCGGGGGCTCGCCGGGGCCCCAGTACTTC.

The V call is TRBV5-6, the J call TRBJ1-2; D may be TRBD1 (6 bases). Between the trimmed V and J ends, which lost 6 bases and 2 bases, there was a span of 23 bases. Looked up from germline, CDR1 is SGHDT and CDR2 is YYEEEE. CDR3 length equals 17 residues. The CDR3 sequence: CASNNRDKLPPNYGYTF. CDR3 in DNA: TGTGCCAGCAACAACCGGGACAAACTACCCCCCAACTATGGCTACACCTTC.

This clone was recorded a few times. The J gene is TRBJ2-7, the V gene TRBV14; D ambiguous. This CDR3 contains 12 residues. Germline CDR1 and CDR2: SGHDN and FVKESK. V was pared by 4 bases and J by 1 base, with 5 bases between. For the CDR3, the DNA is TGTGCCAGCAGCCTCCTATCCTACGAGCAGTACTTC. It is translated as CASSLLSYEQYF.

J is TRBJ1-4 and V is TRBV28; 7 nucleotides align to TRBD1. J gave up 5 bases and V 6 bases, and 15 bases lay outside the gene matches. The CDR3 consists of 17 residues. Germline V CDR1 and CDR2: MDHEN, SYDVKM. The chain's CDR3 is CASRGDRSFQLNEKLFF. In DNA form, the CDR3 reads TGTGCCAGCAGGGGGGACAGATCTTTTCAACTGAATGAAAAACTGTTTTTT.

CDR3 sequence: CASSLRWDRGYGYTF. The CDR3 nucleotides read TGTGCCAGCAGCTTGAGATGGGACAGGGGGTATGGCTACACCTTC. The rearrangement uses TRBV5-8 and TRBJ1-2; 11 bases align to TRBD1. Germline CDR1 is SGHTS and CDR2 is YDEGEE. Unmatched junction bases numbered 4, after V lost 1 base and J lost 5 bases. The CDR3 has 15 amino acids.

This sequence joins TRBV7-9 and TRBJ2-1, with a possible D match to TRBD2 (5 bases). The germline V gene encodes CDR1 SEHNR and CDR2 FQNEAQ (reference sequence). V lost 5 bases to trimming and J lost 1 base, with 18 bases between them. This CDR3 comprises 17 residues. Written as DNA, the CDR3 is TGTGCCAGCAGCCCAACTCCACGGACTTTGTCCTACAATGAGCAGTTCTTC. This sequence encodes CASSPTPRTLSYNEQFF.

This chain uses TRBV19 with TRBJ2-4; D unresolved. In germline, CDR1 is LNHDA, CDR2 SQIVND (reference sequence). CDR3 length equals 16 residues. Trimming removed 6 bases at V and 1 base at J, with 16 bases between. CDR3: CASRPRHRRAKNIQYF. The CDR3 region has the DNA TGTGCCAGTAGACCCAGGCATAGACGGGCCAAAAACATTCAGTACTTC.

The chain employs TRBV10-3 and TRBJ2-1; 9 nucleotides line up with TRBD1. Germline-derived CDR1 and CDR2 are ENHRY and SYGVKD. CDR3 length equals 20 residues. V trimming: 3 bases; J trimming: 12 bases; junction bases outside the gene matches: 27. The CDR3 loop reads CAISDLGDAGQGVSELGQFF. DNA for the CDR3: TGTGCCATCAGTGATCTTGGAGATGCGGGACAGGGAGTCTCAGAGCTCGGGCAGTTCTTC.

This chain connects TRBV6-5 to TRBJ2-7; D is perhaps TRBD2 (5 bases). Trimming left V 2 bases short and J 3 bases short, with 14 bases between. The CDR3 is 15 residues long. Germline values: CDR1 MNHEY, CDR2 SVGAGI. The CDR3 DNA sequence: TGTGCCAGCAGTTACATGCGGGCGCACTACTACGAGCAGTACTTC. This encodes CASSYMRAHYYEQYF.

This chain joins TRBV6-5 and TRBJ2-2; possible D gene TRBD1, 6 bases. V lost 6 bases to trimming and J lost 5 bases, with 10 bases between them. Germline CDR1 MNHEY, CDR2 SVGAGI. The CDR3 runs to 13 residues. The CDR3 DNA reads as TGTGCCAGCAGCCGCGACAGGACCGGGGAGCTGTTTTTT. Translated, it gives CASSRDRTGELFF.

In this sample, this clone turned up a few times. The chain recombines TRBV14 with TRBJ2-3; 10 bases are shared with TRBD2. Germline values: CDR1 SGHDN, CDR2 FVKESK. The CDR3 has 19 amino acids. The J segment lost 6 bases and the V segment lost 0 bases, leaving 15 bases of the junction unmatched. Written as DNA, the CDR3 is TGTGCCAGCAGCCAAGATAGGACTAGCGGCCCCCCGTGGTGTGATACGCAGTATTTT. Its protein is CASSQDRTSGPPWCDTQYF.